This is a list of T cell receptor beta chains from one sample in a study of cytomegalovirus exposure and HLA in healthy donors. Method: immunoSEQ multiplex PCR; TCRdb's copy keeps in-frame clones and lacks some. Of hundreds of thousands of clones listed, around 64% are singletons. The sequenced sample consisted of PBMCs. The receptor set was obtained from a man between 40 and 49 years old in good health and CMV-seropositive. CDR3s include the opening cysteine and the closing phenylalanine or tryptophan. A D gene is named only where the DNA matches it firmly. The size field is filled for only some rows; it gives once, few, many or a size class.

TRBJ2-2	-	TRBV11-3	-	TGTGCCAGCAGCTTAGACGGACGTGTACAGGGCGGCGGGGAGCTGTTTTTT	CASSLDGRVQGGGELFF
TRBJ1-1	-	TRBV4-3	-	TGCGCCAGCAGACCGGGGGTTGGGGGGAACACTGAAGCTTTCTTT	CASRPGVGGNTEAFF
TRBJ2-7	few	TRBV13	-	TGTGCCAGCAGCCTACGTTCGGGAAGCGAGCAGTACTTC	CASSLRSGSEQYF
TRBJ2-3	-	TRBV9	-	TGTGCCAGCAGCGTAATCTGGACTAGCACAGATACGCAGTATTTT	CASSVIWTSTDTQYF
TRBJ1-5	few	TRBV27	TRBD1	TGTGCCAGCAGCTTAGGACAGGGGGTTCAGCCCCAGCATTTT	CASSLGQGVQPQHF
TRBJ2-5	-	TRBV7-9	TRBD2	TGTGCCAGCAGCCTCCTCGGGCTAGCGGACCAAGAGACCCAGTACTTC	CASSLLGLADQETQYF
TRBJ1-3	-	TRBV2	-	TGTGCCAGCAGTGAGGCAGGAAACACCATATATTTT	CASSEAGNTIYF
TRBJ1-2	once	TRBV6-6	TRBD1	TGTGCCAGCAGACCCAGGGGGCGCGTCTATGGCTACACCTTC	CASRPRGRVYGYTF
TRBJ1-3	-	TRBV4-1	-	TGCGCCAGCAGCCAAGGACAGTACTCTGGAAACACCATATATTTT	CASSQGQYSGNTIYF
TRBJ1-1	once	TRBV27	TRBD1	TGTGCCAGCAGTCCGCGACAGGGAGGTGGATCTGAAGCTTTCTTT	CASSPRQGGGSEAFF
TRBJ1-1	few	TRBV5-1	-	TGCGCCAGCAGCTTCTCGGGGAACACTGAAGCTTTCTTT	CASSFSGNTEAFF
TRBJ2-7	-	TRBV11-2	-	TGTGCCAGCAGACAACAGGGAATATCCTACGAGCAGTACTTC	CASRQQGISYEQYF
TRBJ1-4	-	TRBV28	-	TGTGCCAGCAGTTTGGTAGAGGGAAAACTGTTTTTT	CASSLVEGKLFF
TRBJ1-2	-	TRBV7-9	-	TGTGCCAGCAGCTTCCCAGGGAACGGCTACACCTTC	CASSFPGNGYTF
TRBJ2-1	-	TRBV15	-	TGTGCCACCAGTCCCGGGGCGGGGAGGTCTGAGCAGTTCTTC	CATSPGAGRSEQFF
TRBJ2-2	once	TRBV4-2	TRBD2	TGTGCCAGCAGCCCTCCTCATAGCGGGGGGGCCGGGGAGCTGTTTTTT	CASSPPHSGGAGELFF
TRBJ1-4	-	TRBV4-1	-	TGCGCCAGCAGCCAGGGGACCCTAGGGGGTGAAAAACTGTTTTTT	CASSQGTLGGEKLFF
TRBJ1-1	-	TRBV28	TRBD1	TGTGCCAGCAGTTTCCCCTCTTCCGACAGGGCCCCTGAAGCTTTCTTT	CASSFPSSDRAPEAFF
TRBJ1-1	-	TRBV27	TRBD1	TGTGCCAGCAGTTCTACGACAGGGGAGGCTTTCTTT	CASSSTTGEAFF
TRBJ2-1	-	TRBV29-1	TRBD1	TGCAGCGTCCACAGGGGGCAGGAGCAGTTCTTC	CSVHRGQEQFF
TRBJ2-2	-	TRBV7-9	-	TGTGCCAGCAGCTTATCAGCGACAGAGAACACCGGGGAGCTGTTTTTT	CASSLSATENTGELFF
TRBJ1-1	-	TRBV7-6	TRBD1	TGTGCCAGCAGCTTAGGCGCAGGGGGCGTTCGAACTGAAGCTTTCTTT	CASSLGAGGVRTEAFF
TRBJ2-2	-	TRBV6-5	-	TGTGTCAGCGGCTTGGAGGAGAACACCGGGGAGCTGTTTTTT	CVSGLEENTGELFF
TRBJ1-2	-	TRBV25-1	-	TGTGCCAGCAGTGAATTCGGGGAGGAAGGCTACACCTTC	CASSEFGEEGYTF
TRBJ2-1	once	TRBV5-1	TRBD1	TGCGCCAGCAGCTTGCAGGGGGCGAATGAGCAGTTCTTC	CASSLQGANEQFF
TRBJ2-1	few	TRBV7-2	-	TGTGCCAGCAGCCGGGACTGGGGTTTGGGGCAGTTCTTC	CASSRDWGLGQFF
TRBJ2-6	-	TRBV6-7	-	TGTGCCGCCCACACAGGGTCTGGGGCCAACGTCCTGACTTTC	CAAHTGSGANVLTF
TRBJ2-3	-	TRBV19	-	TGTGCCAGTGGACCAGGGGATACGCAGTATTTT	CASGPGDTQYF
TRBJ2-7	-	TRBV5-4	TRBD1	TGTGCCAGTCTCCGGGACAGGGGCCTCGGCGAGCAGTACTTC	CASLRDRGLGEQYF
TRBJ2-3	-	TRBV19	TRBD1	TGTGCCAGTAGCCCGGGACAGAACACAGATACGCAGTATTTT	CASSPGQNTDTQYF
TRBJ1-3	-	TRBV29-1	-	TGCAGCGCCTCCGTCGGAAACACCATATATTTT	CSASVGNTIYF
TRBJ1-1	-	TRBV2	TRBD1	TGTGCCAGCAGGGGGACAGGGGAGAACACTGAAGCTTTCTTT	CASRGTGENTEAFF
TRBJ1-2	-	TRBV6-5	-	TGTGCCAGCGGGGACTCACGGTGGGGCTACACCTTT	CASGDSRWGYTF
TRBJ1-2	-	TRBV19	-	TGTGCCAGTTCTCAGAGCGACTATGGCTACACCTTC	CASSQSDYGYTF